This TCR beta chain originates from a study of blood T cells in healthy people across ages. A sample-barcoded 5' primer and a J-beta primer mix were used in a second PCR of roughly 6 to 11 cycles. Each TCR beta cDNA got a 12-nucleotide random molecular identifier. MiXCR, applied by TCRdb to the 5' RACE reads, yields one record per CDR3 protein. The sample shows 600,000 to 800,000 distinct CDR3 sequences, roughly half of them seen only once. A word on this clonotype: Its specificity is not known. A junction end diverges from the germline sequence, so it may reflect a read error.

From germline, CDR1 is ENHRY and CDR2 SYGVKD. The CDR3 covers 18 residues. Study-wide results and caveats: While age rose, TCR beta diversity per million T cells dropped in a roughly linear way.

The clonotype comes from a woman of 80 years or more in good health. The rearrangement joins TRBV10-3 to TRBJ2-1; TRBD2 agrees at 10 bases. The sequencing input was blood. CDR3 nucleotides: TGTGCCATCAGCGAGTCGGTTGGGGTAGCGGGGGGCTACAATGAGCAGTTCTTC. It specifies CAISESVGVAGGYNEQFF.